This passage covers 28 T cell receptor beta chains from one sample sequenced in a study of T cells in localized non-small cell lung cancer. The repertoire was sequenced with immunoSEQ multiplex PCR; TCRdb's copy has only in-frame clones and lacks some. The top ten hold about 17% of the sample, which has approximately 49,000 clones, 70% to 80% seen once. Sample: peripheral blood, taken before any cancer treatment. The receptors here all came from a man between 35 and 75 years old with stage I squamous cell lung carcinoma.

In its sample, this clone was seen once. J is TRBJ2-4 and V is TRBV18, with D possibly matching TRBD2 (6 bases). The ends were cut back, 2 bases at V and 6 bases at J, with 23 bases in the middle. The germline V gene has CDR1 KGHSH and CDR2 LQKENI. CDR3 length: 18 residues. The CDR3 loop reads CASSPTGSWGDSGNIQYF. CDR3 sequence (DNA): TGTGCCAGCTCACCAACGGGATCTTGGGGGGATTCAGGAAACATTCAGTACTTC.

The V and J genes are TRBV7-9 and TRBJ1-1, with D perhaps TRBD1 (6 bases). Per germline, CDR1 SEHNR and CDR2 FQNEAQ (reference sequence). V dropped 2 bases and J dropped 5 bases, with 12 bases sitting between them. This CDR3 contains 14 residues. This CDR3 is CASSLSLDRTEAFF. CDR3 DNA sequence: TGTGCCAGCAGCTTATCTCTCGACAGGACTGAAGCTTTCTTT.

V is TRBV6-5 and J is TRBJ1-1; no firm D call. The CDR3 length is 15 residues. Germline loops: CDR1 MNHEY, CDR2 SVGAGI. The V and J ends lost 2 bases and 1 base respectively, with 11 bases between them. DNA of the CDR3: TGTGCCAGCAGTTACACGTACGGGGAGAACACTGAAGCTTTCTTT. Translation: CASSYTYGENTEAFF.

This rearrangement joins TRBV18 to TRBJ1-2, with D perhaps TRBD1 (6 bases). CDR1 and CDR2 from the germline V gene are KGHSH and LQKENI. This CDR3 region has 14 residues. Trimming removed 6 bases from V and 0 bases from J, with 11 bases in between. The CDR3 bases are TGTGCCAGCTCCCCGGACAGAGCTAACTATGGCTACACCTTC. Protein: CASSPDRANYGYTF.

This chain uses TRBV30 with TRBJ1-2; no clear D. The CDR3 length is 11 residues. Germline CDR1 is GTSNPN and CDR2 is SVGIG (reference sequence). V was clipped by 2 bases and J by 3 bases, with 4 bases between them. The DNA of the CDR3 is TGTGCCTGGAGTCTGGACTATGGCTACACCTTC. Its translation: CAWSLDYGYTF.

This clone appeared once. The V gene is TRBV6-8, the J gene TRBJ2-1; no clear D. The CDR3 consists of 11 residues. Germline lookup yields CDR1 MNHGY and CDR2 SAAAGT. V was cut by 10 bases and J by 9 bases, with 13 bases left in between. CDR3 sequence: CAKTRVSEQFF. For the CDR3, the DNA is TGTGCCAAAACAAGGGTGTCTGAGCAGTTCTTC.

This clone has more than one count but fewer than ten. The chain links TRBV7-8 to TRBJ2-7, with a possible D match to TRBD2 (5 bases). Germline CDR1 is SGHVS and CDR2 is FQNEAQ. V was shortened by 3 bases and J by 3 bases, with 15 bases between the two germline ends. This CDR3 has 15 amino acids. CDR3 residues: CASSFLRDAVYEQYF. The DNA for the CDR3 is TGTGCCAGCAGCTTTTTACGGGATGCGGTCTACGAGCAGTACTTC. Full variable domain (outside the CDR3, taken from reference TRBV7-8 and TRBJ2-7): GAGVSQSPRYKVAKRGQDVALRCDPISGHVSLFWYQQALGQGPEFLTYFQNEAQLDKSGLPSDRFFAERPEGSVSTLKIQRTQQEDSAVYLCASSFLRDAVYEQYFGPGTRLTVT.

This clone was seen a handful of times. The rearrangement links TRBV2 to TRBJ1-1; TRBD1 might be the D (6 bases). This CDR3 contains 15 residues. The V and J ends lost 7 bases and 0 bases respectively, with 15 bases between them. Germline-derived CDR1 and CDR2 are SNHLY and FYNNEI. For the CDR3, the DNA is TGTGCCAGCACCCAAGGGGGGGTAGTGAACACTGAAGCTTTCTTT. This codes for CASTQGGVVNTEAFF.

The V call is TRBV4-3, the J call TRBJ2-7, with TRBD1 as a possible D gene (6 bases). Germline V lookup: CDR1 LGHNA, CDR2 YSLEER. The CDR3 is 16 amino acids. V dropped 0 bases and J dropped 6 bases, with 18 bases sitting between them. The DNA of the CDR3 is TGCGCCAGCAGCCAAGACAGGGGCCATACCCCCGGCGAGCAGTACTTC. Amino acids: CASSQDRGHTPGEQYF.

This clone was observed a few times. CDR3 protein: CASSLVDAYNEQFF. CDR3 DNA sequence: TGTGCCAGCAGCTTAGTAGACGCCTACAATGAGCAGTTCTTC. The rearrangement links TRBV9 to TRBJ2-1; D not resolved. Deletions cut 4 bases from V and 2 bases from J, with 10 bases between. CDR1 and CDR2 (germline): SGDLS, YYNGEE. The CDR3 sequence is 14 residues long.

CDR3 sequence reads: CASSLGAQFGQFF. The CDR3, as DNA: TGTGCCAGCAGCTTGGGAGCCCAGTTCGGGCAGTTCTTC. The chain combines TRBV5-6 with TRBJ2-1; D is unresolved. Looked up from germline, CDR1 is SGHDT and CDR2 is YYEEEE. The CDR3 loop spans 13 amino acids. V was trimmed by 0 bases and J by 12 bases, leaving 13 bases between them.

CDR3 sequence (DNA): TGTGCCAGCAGTGCAGCAGGGGAGGGCGGAAAACTGTTTTTT. This codes for CASSAAGEGGKLFF. The V and J genes are TRBV6-1 and TRBJ1-4; D perhaps matches TRBD1 (6 bases). The CDR3 is 14 residues long. CDR1 and CDR2 (germline): MNHNS, SASEGT. Trimming removed 4 bases at V and 10 bases at J, with 16 bases between.

This chain links TRBV7-3 with TRBJ2-5; TRBD2 matches at 7 bases. V lost 2 bases, J lost 2 bases, and 5 bases stayed unmatched. The CDR3 loop spans 15 amino acids. CDR1 is SGHTA and CDR2 is FQGTGA in the germline V gene. CDR3 DNA: TGTGCCAGCAGCTTAGGTTCGGGACTACAAGAGACCCAGTACTTC. It specifies CASSLGSGLQETQYF.

The rearrangement uses TRBV6-5 and TRBJ1-1; TRBD1 aligns across 8 bases. The length of the CDR3 is 11 residues. Germline V gives CDR1 MNHEY, CDR2 SVGAGI. The junction had 5 bases not matched to a gene; V was cut back by 6 bases and J by 11 bases. The CDR3 sequence is CASSRTGRAFF. The CDR3 coding sequence is TGTGCCAGCAGCCGGACAGGGAGGGCTTTCTTT.

This chain connects TRBV28 to TRBJ2-3; 7 nucleotides match TRBD1. CDR1 and CDR2 from the germline V gene are MDHEN and SYDVKM. The junction had 11 bases not matched to a gene; V was cut back by 8 bases and J by 6 bases. This CDR3 has 14 amino acids. The CDR3 protein is CASSEQGFRDTQYF. CDR3 DNA: TGTGCCAGCTCTGAACAGGGGTTTAGGGATACGCAGTATTTT. The whole variable domain, filled in from reference TRBV28 and TRBJ2-3, reads DVKVTQSSRYLVKRTGEKVFLECVQDMDHENMFWYRQDPGLGLRLIYFSYDVKMKEKGDIPEGYSVSREKKERFSLILESASTNQTSMYLCASSEQGFRDTQYFGPGTRLTVL.

The V and J genes are TRBV23-1 and TRBJ1-2; no definite D call. TRBV23-1 is known as an ORF, though its function is uncertain. The length of the CDR3 is 14 residues. V gave up 8 bases and J gave up 1 base, with 14 bases separating them. CDR3 sequence reads: CASLVGRFNYGYTF. The CDR3 DNA reads TGCGCCAGCTTAGTCGGACGGTTTAACTATGGCTACACCTTC.

About this clone: Other DNA sequences from this sample encode an identical CDR3 as well. The chain joins TRBV7-2 to TRBJ2-2, with TRBD1 matching over 9 bases. Unmatched junction bases numbered 7, after V lost 6 bases and J lost 5 bases. This CDR3 is built from 15 residues. Germline V CDR1 and CDR2: SGHTA, FQGNSA. The CDR3 DNA sequence: TGTGCCAGCAGGCCCGGGACAGGGAGAACCGGGGAGCTGTTTTTT. It translates to CASRPGTGRTGELFF.

The CDR3 region is CASSPQGATNEKLFF. The CDR3, as DNA: TGTGCCAGCAGTCCGCAGGGGGCGACTAATGAAAAACTGTTTTTT. This rearrangement joins TRBV27 to TRBJ1-4; 8 nucleotides agree with TRBD1. Germline V gene sequence: CDR1 MNHEY, CDR2 SMNVEV (reference sequence). This CDR3 is 15 amino acids long. The V segment lost 5 bases and the J segment 2 bases; nucleotides outside the gene matches: 4.

Only a few counts were recorded for this clone. This chain uses TRBV13 with TRBJ1-3, with D perhaps matching TRBD1 (5 bases). The germline gives CDR1 PRHDT, CDR2 FYEKMQ (reference sequence). V was cut by 5 bases and J by 2 bases, with 19 bases left in between. This CDR3 spans 17 amino acids. The CDR3: CASSPTMRGEAGNTIYF. The DNA of the CDR3 is TGTGCCAGCAGCCCCACCATGAGGGGAGAAGCTGGAAACACCATATATTTT.

J is TRBJ2-1 and V is TRBV4-1, with 9 nucleotides matching TRBD1. The CDR3 runs 12 residues. V lost 1 base and J lost 15; bases outside the gene matches: 4. Germline lookup yields CDR1 MGHRA and CDR2 YSYEKL. DNA of the CDR3: TGCGCCAGCAGCCAAGTAGGGGGACAGGGGTTCTTC. Protein: CASSQVGGQGFF.

The CDR3 bases are TGTGCCAGCAGGAGCGGGGGGTCCATAACCGGGGAGCTGTTTTTT. Translation gives CASRSGGSITGELFF. J is TRBJ2-2 and V is TRBV6-1; 9 positions match TRBD2. V was pared by 6 bases and J by 5 bases, with 7 bases of the junction left unmatched. The CDR3 sequence is 15 residues long. Germline CDR1 is MNHNS and CDR2 is SASEGT.

This chain joins TRBV7-6 and TRBJ2-5; no firm D call. The germline V gene has CDR1 SGHVS and CDR2 FNYEAQ. This CDR3 spans 14 amino acids. V lost 3 bases to trimming and J lost 1 base, with 9 bases between them. The CDR3 DNA reads TGTGCCAGCAGCTTTTTACCCTCCCAAGAGACCCAGTACTTC. This translates into CASSFLPSQETQYF.

The chain has TRBV2 and TRBJ2-1; 9 nucleotides line up with TRBD1. This CDR3 comprises 14 residues. The germline CDR1 and CDR2 sequences are SNHLY and FYNNEI. V was pared by 3 bases and J by 13 bases, with 10 bases of the junction left unmatched. For the CDR3, the DNA is TGTGCCAGCAGTGAGAGACAGGGGGTCCCTGGTCAGTTCTTC. It specifies CASSERQGVPGQFF. The full variable domain, with the rest looked up from reference TRBV2 and TRBJ2-1, is EPEVTQTPSHQVTQMGQEVILRCVPISNHLYFYWYRQILGQKVEFLVSFYNNEISEKSEIFDDQFSVERPDGSNFTLKIRSTKLEDSAMYFCASSERQGVPGQFFGPGTRLTVL.

This chain's CDR3 is CASSQVVNSNQPQHF. The DNA of the CDR3 is TGCGCCAGCAGCCAAGTGGTGAACAGCAATCAGCCCCAGCATTTT. The rearrangement links TRBV4-1 to TRBJ1-5; no definite D call. V was shortened by 1 base and J by 1 base, with 8 bases between the two germline ends. The germline V gene encodes CDR1 MGHRA and CDR2 YSYEKL. This CDR3 region has 15 residues.

This clone appeared a few times. The gene calls are TRBV6-6 and TRBJ1-6, with 7 bases identical to TRBD1. Germline V gene sequence: CDR1 MNHNY, CDR2 SVGAGI (reference sequence). CDR3 length equals 15 residues. V lost 8 bases and J lost 8; bases outside the gene matches: 12. This CDR3 is CASGKQGTAYSPLHF. Written as DNA, the CDR3 is TGTGCCAGCGGTAAACAAGGGACAGCTTATTCACCCCTCCACTTT.

The chain couples TRBV6-5 to TRBJ1-4, with a tentative D call TRBD1 (6 bases). Germline CDR1 is MNHEY and CDR2 is SVGAGI. V lost 5 bases to trimming and J lost 4 bases, with 14 bases between them. The CDR3 length is 15 residues. DNA of the CDR3: TGTGCCAGCAGTGCTCAGACAGGCCTTAATGAAAAACTGTTTTTT. Translated: CASSAQTGLNEKLFF.

V usage is TRBV4-1 and J usage is TRBJ2-3; 9 nucleotides line up with TRBD1. This CDR3 is built from 16 residues. CDR1 and CDR2 from the germline V gene are MGHRA and YSYEKL. V lost 4 bases, J lost 5 bases, and 10 bases stayed unmatched. CDR3 coding DNA: TGCGCCAGCAGCCGAGAGGACAGGGGTGTCTTAGATACGCAGTATTTT. It translates to CASSREDRGVLDTQYF.

The V call is TRBV7-8, the J call TRBJ1-1; a weak D match, TRBD1 (5 bases). The CDR3 length is 14 residues. Germline-derived CDR1 and CDR2 are SGHVS and FQNEAQ. The V end was cut by 4 bases, the J end by 11 bases, with 20 bases between. CDR3 residues: CASSSEGRGSDAFF. The CDR3 DNA is TGTGCCAGCAGCTCAGAGGGGCGCGGGTCCGATGCTTTCTTT.